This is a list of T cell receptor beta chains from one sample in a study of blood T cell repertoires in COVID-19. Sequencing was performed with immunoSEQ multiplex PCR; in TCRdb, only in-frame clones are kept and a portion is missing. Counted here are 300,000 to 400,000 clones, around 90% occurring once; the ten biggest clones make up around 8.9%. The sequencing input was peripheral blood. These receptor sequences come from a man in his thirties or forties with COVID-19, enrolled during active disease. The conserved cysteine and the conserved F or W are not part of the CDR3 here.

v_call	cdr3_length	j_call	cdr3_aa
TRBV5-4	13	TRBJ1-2	ASSLQWYTNYGYT
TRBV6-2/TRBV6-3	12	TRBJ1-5	ASSYVYSNQPQH
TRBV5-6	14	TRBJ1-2	ASSLYPSRSNYGYT
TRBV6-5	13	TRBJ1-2	ASSPSTGGAGGYT
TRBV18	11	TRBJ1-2	ASSPSGSYGYT
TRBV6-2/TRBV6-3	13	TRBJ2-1	ASSDRGRSYNEQF
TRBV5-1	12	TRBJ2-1	ASSPGGSYNEQF
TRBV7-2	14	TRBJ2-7	ASSHGSGIPGTEQY
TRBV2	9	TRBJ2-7	ASSERGEQY
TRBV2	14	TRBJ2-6	ASHRAASSGANVLT
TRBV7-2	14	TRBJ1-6	ASSPPDRGWNSPLH
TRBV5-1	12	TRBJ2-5	ASSLDVREETQY
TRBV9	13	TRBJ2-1	ASSVSASSYNEQF
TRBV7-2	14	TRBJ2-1	ASSLWQGAHDNEQF
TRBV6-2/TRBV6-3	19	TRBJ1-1	ASSYLNTGGPFYFMNTEAF
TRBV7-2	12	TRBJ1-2	ASSFTGGARGYT